This T cell receptor (beta chain) derives from a study of blood T cells in healthy people across ages. It was with a sample-barcoded 5' primer and a J-beta primer mix that a second PCR of roughly 7 to 12 cycles was run. One entry per CDR3 protein, called by TCRdb with MiXCR from the 5' RACE reads. The repertoire includes about 1.5 million distinct CDR3 sequences, approximately 39% of them detected once, and less than 5% sits in the top ten. Trimming removed 6 bases from V and 5 bases from J, with 17 bases in between. The CDR3 contains 15 residues. From germline, CDR1 is MNHEY and CDR2 SMNVEV (reference sequence). Per individual sample, total RNA of at least 6 micrograms was extracted.

The material sequenced was blood. The receptor's source is a young woman in good health. The chain employs TRBV27 and TRBJ2-4, with D unresolved. The CDR3: CASSTLGTMENIQYF. The CDR3 nucleotides read TGTGCCAGCAGCACACTGGGAACCATGGAAAACATTCAGTACTTC.